A selection of T cell receptor beta chains follows, all from one sample in a study of T cell responses to AZD1222 COVID-19 vaccine. Repertoires were generated with immunoSEQ multiplex PCR, while TCRdb's copy carries only in-frame clones and drops some. The sample records roughly 84,000 clones, 70% to 90% being singletons. The sequenced sample was peripheral blood, obtained on day 0 of AZD1222 vaccination. Source of these receptors: an adult in good health. The CDR3 runs from the conserved cysteine through the conserved F or W. A D gene is named only where the DNA matches it firmly. Clone size is given for some rows only: seen once, a few or many times, or a class if the clone is expanded.

v_gene	j_gene	d_gene	abundance	CDR3aa	CDR3nt
TRBV14	TRBJ1-2	.	.	CASSQARGASGYTF	TGTGCCAGCAGCCAAGCCAGGGGCGCTTCTGGCTACACCTTC
TRBV9	TRBJ1-5	TRBD1	.	CASSVGEGGHNQPQHF	TGTGCCAGCAGCGTAGGGGAAGGGGGCCACAATCAGCCCCAGCATTTT
TRBV15	TRBJ2-7	.	.	CATSRDLFGEAYEQYF	TGTGCCACCAGCAGAGATCTTTTTGGGGAGGCCTACGAGCAGTACTTC
TRBV18	TRBJ1-2	.	.	CASSPISRFSNYGYTF	TGTGCCAGCTCACCTATCTCGAGATTTAGTAACTATGGCTACACCTTC
TRBV6-5	TRBJ1-1	.	.	CASRSSGPEAFF	TGTGCCAGCAGAAGTTCGGGACCGGAAGCTTTCTTT
TRBV15	TRBJ2-2	.	.	CATSRDDRTGELFF	TGTGCCACCAGCAGAGATGATAGGACCGGGGAGCTGTTTTTT
TRBV19	TRBJ2-7	.	.	CASSTQRGQKLAMGYEQYF	TGTGCCAGTAGTACTCAGAGAGGACAGAAACTAGCGATGGGCTACGAGCAGTACTTC
TRBV12-2	TRBJ1-4	.	.	CASRPRDRDATNEKLFF	TGTGCAAGTCGCCCGAGGGACAGGGATGCAACTAATGAAAAACTGTTTTTT
TRBV5-8	TRBJ2-7	TRBD1	.	CASSSGQGGEQYF	TGTGCCAGCAGCTCGGGACAGGGTGGCGAGCAGTACTTC
TRBV30	TRBJ2-1	TRBD2	.	CAWSVAGGPQFF	TGTGCCTGGAGTGTAGCGGGAGGGCCCCAGTTCTTC
TRBV7-2	TRBJ2-2	.	.	CASSPGDTYTGELFF	TGTGCCAGCAGCCCAGGAGATACCTACACCGGGGAGCTGTTTTTT
TRBV27	TRBJ2-5	.	.	CASSRTPMGGMYQETQYF	TGTGCCAGCAGCCGCACCCCGATGGGCGGAATGTACCAAGAGACCCAGTACTTC
TRBV5-6	TRBJ2-7	.	.	CASSPVAGSYSYEQYF	TGTGCCAGCAGCCCGGTGGCGGGATCCTACTCCTACGAGCAGTACTTC
TRBV2	TRBJ2-3	.	.	CASSPEDTQYF	TGTGCCAGCAGTCCGGAGGATACGCAGTATTTT
TRBV5-1	TRBJ2-7	TRBD1	.	CASSGGTGYEQYF	TGCGCCAGCAGCGGAGGGACAGGGTACGAGCAGTACTTC
TRBV7-9	TRBJ1-5	.	.	CASSRGAREDQPQHF	TGTGCCAGCAGCAGAGGTGCCCGGGAGGATCAGCCCCAGCATTTT
TRBV6-5	TRBJ2-6	.	.	CASFTRYANVLTF	TGTGCCAGCTTTACTAGGTATGCCAACGTCCTGACTTTC
TRBV6-5	TRBJ2-7	TRBD1	.	CASSSGQGVYEQYF	TGTGCCAGCAGTTCCGGACAGGGGGTATACGAGCAGTACTTC
TRBV19	TRBJ1-6	.	.	CASSNQQPGSSPLHF	TGTGCCAGTAGTAATCAACAGCCGGGATCTTCACCCCTCCACTTT
TRBV19	TRBJ2-7	.	once	CASSTSFPHLGVSYEQYF	TGTGCCAGTAGTACCTCATTTCCCCACCTTGGGGTTTCCTACGAGCAGTACTTC